This TCR beta chain was identified in a study of long-term antiretroviral therapy in people with HIV. They ran version v3.0 of the immunoSEQ assay at survey level. Sequencing was performed with immunoSEQ multiplex PCR; in TCRdb, only in-frame clones are kept and a portion is missing. The sample carries around 15,000 clones, about 71% recorded once. Germline loops: CDR1 LNHDA, CDR2 SQIVND (reference sequence). V lost 7 bases to trimming and J lost 4 bases, with 13 bases between them. This CDR3 contains 13 residues. J is TRBJ1-2 and V is TRBV19, with D unclear. This receptor was identified in a woman aged 45-65 years with HIV. The sample was unsorted PBMCs, taken 1.5 years before starting antiretroviral therapy. This chain's CDR3 is CASTPRTLYGYTF. The CDR3 DNA reads TGTGCCAGTACCCCCCGAACCCTCTATGGCTACACCTTC.